What follows are 29 T cell receptor beta chains derived from one specimen sequenced in a study of cytomegalovirus exposure and HLA in healthy donors. The PCR contained 60 Vbeta and 13 Jbeta primers. Data came from immunoSEQ multiplex PCR; TCRdb stores just in-frame clones and leaves some out. Seen here are 100,000 to 150,000 clones, more than 15% observed once, and the top ten hold about 3%. Sequencing was done on a sample of PBMCs. These receptors all stem from a female donor in good health and CMV-seropositive.

The sample holds a few counts of this clone. CDR3 amino acids: CASSSPTVFSGNTIYF. CDR3 nucleotides: TGTGCCAGCAGCTCACCGACAGTTTTCTCTGGAAACACCATATATTTT. The chain links TRBV7-9 to TRBJ1-3, with a tentative D call TRBD1 (5 bases). CDR1 is SEHNR and CDR2 is FQNEAQ in the germline V gene (reference sequence). V was trimmed by 4 bases and J by 0 bases, leaving 13 bases between them. The CDR3 totals 16 residues.

V gene TRBV9 combines with J gene TRBJ1-2; a weak D match, TRBD1 (5 bases). Germline CDR1 reads SGDLS; CDR2 reads YYNGEE. V gave up 0 bases and J gave up 1 base, with 7 bases separating them. This CDR3 comprises 14 residues. CDR3 sequence (DNA): TGTGCCAGCAGCGTAGGGGGCGTTAACTATGGCTACACCTTC. This translates into CASSVGGVNYGYTF.

CDR3 nucleotide sequence: TGTGCCAGCAGCTTAGTTATCGCGGGAGGGCCGGGAGATACGCAGTATTTT. Amino acids: CASSLVIAGGPGDTQYF. The chain couples TRBV7-2 to TRBJ2-3, with 9 bases lining up with TRBD2. Trimming cost V 1 base and J 5 bases; bases outside gene matches: 10. This CDR3 region has 17 residues. Germline CDR1 reads SGHTA; CDR2 reads FQGNSA.

The genes are TRBV11-3 and TRBJ2-1, with D tentatively TRBD1 (6 bases). Looked up from germline, CDR1 is SGHNT and CDR2 is YENEEA. V gave up 0 bases and J gave up 5 bases, with 11 bases separating them. The CDR3 loop spans 15 amino acids. The CDR3 sequence: CASSLDGTPNNEQFF. Written as DNA, the CDR3 is TGTGCCAGCAGCTTAGATGGGACACCGAACAATGAGCAGTTCTTC.

This clone came up a few times. The rearrangement joins TRBV10-3 to TRBJ1-2, with a possible D match to TRBD1 (6 bases). With 4 bases removed from V and 1 base from J, the gap between germline ends came to 13 bases. This CDR3 has 15 amino acids. Germline V gene lookup returns CDR1 ENHRY and CDR2 SYGVKD. The CDR3 sequence is CAISGRGVFNYGYTF. CDR3 bases: TGTGCCATCAGTGGCAGGGGAGTCTTTAACTATGGCTACACCTTC.

This clone was counted only a few times. The gene calls are TRBV7-6 and TRBJ2-5; D possibly corresponds to TRBD1 (6 bases). CDR1 is SGHVS, CDR2 FNYEAQ, per germline. V lost 3 bases to trimming and J lost 2 bases, with 13 bases between them. The CDR3 contains 15 residues. Here the CDR3 DNA reads TGTGCCAGCAGCTTTGGCAGGGGACAACAAGAGACCCAGTACTTC. Encoded protein: CASSFGRGQQETQYF.

This chain connects TRBV20-1 to TRBJ1-2, with unresolved D. Germline V gives CDR1 DFQATT, CDR2 SNEGSKA (reference sequence). The V gene lost 0 bases and the J gene lost 7 bases, with 6 bases spanning the gap. The CDR3 sequence is 11 residues long. The CDR3 bases are TGCAGTGCTAGAGACCCCGTTGGCTACACCTTC. The encoded protein is CSARDPVGYTF.

This clone appeared a few times. The chain carries TRBV5-1 and TRBJ2-5; D remains ambiguous. The CDR3 spans 14 residues. The ends were cut back, 4 bases at V and 5 bases at J, with 15 bases in the middle. Germline CDR1 SGHRS, CDR2 YFSETQ. In DNA form, the CDR3 reads TGCGCCAGCAGCCCTGGTAGTCCTCTGGAGACCCAGTACTTC. Protein: CASSPGSPLETQYF.

This clone was recorded a few times. The chain carries TRBV5-6 and TRBJ2-7; D is uncertain. The CDR3 length is 12 residues. Germline lookup yields CDR1 SGHDT and CDR2 YYEEEE. Deletions cut 3 bases from V and 4 bases from J, with 8 bases between. Here the CDR3 DNA reads TGTGCCAGCAGCTCAAATCAGTACGAGCAGTACTTC. Translated: CASSSNQYEQYF.

This clone was observed a few times. The gene calls are TRBV5-4 and TRBJ2-7; D is perhaps TRBD1 (5 bases). Germline V gene sequence: CDR1 SGHNT, CDR2 YYREEE (reference sequence). The germline V and J ends were trimmed by 1 base and 5 bases, with 13 bases remaining between them. The CDR3 loop spans 14 amino acids. CDR3 residues: CASSLRQGYHEQYF. The CDR3 nucleotides read TGTGCCAGCAGCTTGCGTCAGGGATACCACGAGCAGTACTTC.

The chain is built from TRBV29-1 and TRBJ2-7; 8 positions match TRBD1. The CDR3 length is 12 residues. CDR1 SQVTM and CDR2 ANQGSEA come from the germline V gene. The junction had 7 bases not matched to a gene; V was cut back by 6 bases and J by 6 bases. The CDR3 DNA reads TGCAGCGTCCAGGGGGCGAGACGCGAGCAGTACTTC. Amino acid sequence: CSVQGARREQYF.

The chain has TRBV12-1 and TRBJ2-7; the table assigns TRBD1, which was not confirmed against the DNA. TRBV12-1 is designated a pseudogene. The CDR3 extends over 17 amino acids. The CDR3 region has the DNA TGTGCCAGCAGCTTTCCTCGCCAGGGGGCCGTCTCCTACGAGCAGTACTTC. It is translated as CASSFPRQGAVSYEQYF.

The sample holds a few counts of this clone. V is TRBV4-1 and J is TRBJ1-5; tentatively, D is TRBD1 (5 bases). The CDR3 runs to 16 residues. Germline V CDR1 and CDR2: MGHRA, YSYEKL. Deletions cut 3 bases from V and 6 bases from J, with 18 bases between. The CDR3 protein is CASSQSHTVQGQPQHF. In nucleotides, the CDR3 is TGCGCCAGCAGCCAGAGCCACACCGTGCAGGGTCAGCCCCAGCATTTT.

V usage is TRBV29-1 and J usage is TRBJ2-3; the D is unclear. Germline CDR1 reads SQVTM; CDR2 reads ANQGSEA. CDR3 length: 12 residues. The ends were cut back, 4 bases at V and 5 bases at J, with 10 bases in the middle. The CDR3, as DNA: TGCAGCGTTGGGTATCTCGGAGATACGCAGTATTTT. Translation: CSVGYLGDTQYF.

The V gene is TRBV5-3, the J gene TRBJ2-3; the match to TRBD2 covers 7 bases. TRBV5-3 is labeled an ORF, and its function is uncertain. With 4 bases clipped from V and 3 bases from J, the junction kept 11 bases outside the gene matches. This CDR3 is 16 amino acids long. The CDR3 bases are TGTGCCAGAAGCCATCAAAGGACTAGAGGGACAGATACGCAGTATTTT. Amino acids: CARSHQRTRGTDTQYF.

The rearrangement links TRBV25-1 to TRBJ2-4, with D tentatively TRBD1 (6 bases). Germline CDR1 is MGHDK and CDR2 is SYGVNS. Between the trimmed V and J ends, which lost 6 bases and 5 bases, there was a span of 14 bases. This CDR3 is 14 amino acids long. The CDR3: CASSPGQGQNIQYF. CDR3 DNA sequence: TGTGCCAGCAGCCCGGGACAAGGACAAAACATTCAGTACTTC.

CDR3 protein: CASSLRGEEIQYF. The CDR3 coding sequence is TGTGCCAGCAGCTTACGGGGAGAGGAAATTCAGTACTTC. The chain is built from TRBV11-2 and TRBJ2-4; maybe TRBD2 (5 bases). Trimming took off 2 bases at V and 10 bases at J, with 12 bases between the two ends. The CDR3 covers 13 residues. Germline V gene lookup returns CDR1 SGHAT and CDR2 FQNNGV.

The chain recombines TRBV28 with TRBJ2-7, with unresolved D. Trimming shortened V by 2 bases and J by 7 bases, and 18 bases separated the two germline ends. The CDR3 is made up of 15 amino acids. CDR1 and CDR2 from the germline V gene are MDHEN and SYDVKM. The CDR3 spells CASSLGNSGVEEQYF. CDR3 nucleotide sequence: TGTGCCAGCAGTTTAGGCAACAGTGGCGTCGAAGAGCAGTACTTC.

This clone showed up just a few times. The chain employs TRBV14 and TRBJ2-3, with TRBD2 matching over 13 bases. Germline-derived CDR1 and CDR2 are SGHDN and FVKESK. V lost 4 bases to trimming and J lost 4 bases; unmatched junction nucleotides: 2. The CDR3 spans 15 residues. The CDR3 here is CASSLLAGGPDTQYF. Here the CDR3 DNA reads TGTGCCAGCAGCCTACTAGCGGGAGGGCCAGATACGCAGTATTTT.

The chain is built from TRBV7-2 and TRBJ2-3, with 7 positions matching TRBD2. Germline V gene lookup returns CDR1 SGHTA and CDR2 FQGNSA. V lost 1 base and J lost 2; bases outside the gene matches: 9. This CDR3 has 17 amino acids. The CDR3 coding sequence is TGTGCCAGCAGCTTAGGTTATGGCGGGAGACTCACAGATACGCAGTATTTT. It codes for CASSLGYGGRLTDTQYF.

This chain links TRBV4-3 with TRBJ1-5; D remains unclear. This CDR3 has 15 amino acids. Trimming shortened V by 0 bases and J by 4 bases, and 10 bases separated the two germline ends. CDR1 and CDR2 (germline): LGHNA, YSLEER. In DNA form, the CDR3 reads TGCGCCAGCAGCCAAGATTTAACGCAGAATCAGCCCCAGCATTTT. Its protein product is CASSQDLTQNQPQHF.

This clone was detected a few times. The chain joins TRBV9 to TRBJ2-1; TRBD2 agrees at 10 bases. Trimming took 0 bases from V and 9 from J; bases not matched to a gene: 6. Germline V gene data show CDR1 as SGDLS and CDR2 as YYNGEE. CDR3 length equals 15 residues. CDR3 sequence: CASSVVSGGALEQFF. As DNA, the CDR3 is TGTGCCAGCAGCGTAGTAAGCGGGGGGGCCCTTGAGCAGTTCTTC. The full variable domain, with the rest looked up from reference TRBV9 and TRBJ2-1, is DSGVTQTPKHLITATGQRVTLRCSPRSGDLSVYWYQQSLDQGLQFLIQYYNGEERAKGNILERFSAQQFPDLHSELNLSSLELGDSALYFCASSVVSGGALEQFFGPGTRLTVL.

The gene calls are TRBV13 and TRBJ2-1; 11 nucleotides align to TRBD2. V lost 4 bases and J lost 4; bases outside the gene matches: 3. The germline V gene encodes CDR1 PRHDT and CDR2 FYEKMQ (reference sequence). This CDR3 is 15 amino acids long. The DNA of the CDR3 is TGTGCCAGCAGCTCCCGACTAGCGGGGTACAATGAGCAGTTCTTC. Protein product: CASSSRLAGYNEQFF.

The chain has TRBV18 and TRBJ1-1, with D unresolved. The germline CDR1 and CDR2 sequences are KGHSH and LQKENI. The CDR3 has 13 amino acids. Trimming took off 2 bases at V and 7 bases at J, with 11 bases between the two ends. This chain's CDR3 is CASSPYWGGEAFF. DNA of the CDR3: TGTGCCAGCTCACCATACTGGGGAGGTGAAGCTTTCTTT.

This clone was counted between two and nine times. The chain joins TRBV10-2 to TRBJ1-4; 9 bases align to TRBD1. This CDR3 comprises 14 residues. CDR1 and CDR2 (germline): WSHSY, SAAADI. V gave up 8 bases and J gave up 7 bases; unmatched junction bases: 8. This chain's CDR3 is CASSDRGLGEKLFF. The DNA for the CDR3 is TGCGCCAGCTCAGACAGGGGGTTGGGTGAAAAACTGTTTTTT.

This sequence joins TRBV19 and TRBJ2-3, with D maybe TRBD2 (5 bases). V lost 6 bases, J lost 0 bases, and 16 bases lay in between. This CDR3 spans 16 amino acids. Germline V gives CDR1 LNHDA, CDR2 SQIVND (reference sequence). CDR3 bases: TGTGCCAGTAGGCCAGCGGCGATATCTAGCACAGATACGCAGTATTTT. It yields the protein CASRPAAISSTDTQYF.

CDR3 coding DNA: TGTGCCAGCAACCCTTGGCAGAGGAGTGAAAAACTGTTTTTT. Amino acid sequence: CASNPWQRSEKLFF. The gene calls are TRBV28 and TRBJ1-4; D remains unclear. The CDR3 spans 14 residues. The ends were cut back, 7 bases at V and 7 bases at J, with 16 bases in the middle. Germline V lookup: CDR1 MDHEN, CDR2 SYDVKM.

The sample holds a few counts of this clone. The gene calls are TRBV25-1 and TRBJ2-7; D perhaps matches TRBD2 (5 bases). The V end was cut by 3 bases, the J end by 5 bases, with 14 bases between. The germline gives CDR1 MGHDK, CDR2 SYGVNS. This CDR3 comprises 14 residues. Here the CDR3 DNA reads TGTGCCAGCAGTGAGGGTACTAGATCCGACGAGCAGTACTTC. It specifies CASSEGTRSDEQYF.

The chain recombines TRBV5-1 with TRBJ1-3, with 7 positions matching TRBD1. In germline, CDR1 is SGHRS, CDR2 YFSETQ. CDR3 length: 14 amino acids. Trimming at V came to 1 base and at J to 2 bases, leaving 0 bases not matched to a gene. DNA of the CDR3: TGCGCCAGCAGCTTGACAGGGGCTGGAAACACCATATATTTT. Protein: CASSLTGAGNTIYF.